This is a list of T cell receptor beta chains from one sample in a study of long-term antiretroviral therapy in people with HIV. Produced via immunoSEQ multiplex PCR; TCRdb's table is partial and in-frame only. This sample has about 11,000 clones, with about 80% found just once. The sample consisted of unsorted PBMCs, taken at the start of antiretroviral therapy, before treatment. These receptor sequences come from a man aged 25-40 years with HIV. CDR3s include the opening cysteine and the closing phenylalanine or tryptophan. The D gene is left open where the match is weak. Some rows mark clone size as missing; the rest say once, few, many or name a class of expanded clone.

d_gene: TRBD2; abundance: NA; j_gene: TRBJ2-2; v_gene: TRBV4-1; CDR3nt: TGCGCCAGCAGCCTCGACTGGTCTAGCGGGGGGGGCAACACCGGGGAGCTGTTTTTT; CDR3aa: CASSLDWSSGGGNTGELFF
d_gene: NA; abundance: NA; j_gene: TRBJ2-1; v_gene: TRBV6-6; CDR3nt: TGTGCCAGCATGGGGGACTCCTACAATGAGCAGTTCTTC; CDR3aa: CASMGDSYNEQFF
d_gene: NA; abundance: NA; j_gene: TRBJ1-1; v_gene: TRBV19; CDR3nt: TGTGCCAGTAGTATAGCCCCACAGGGAGAAGCTTTCTTT; CDR3aa: CASSIAPQGEAFF
d_gene: NA; abundance: NA; j_gene: TRBJ2-4; v_gene: TRBV5-1; CDR3nt: TGCGCCAGCAGCTTATCTTCTCTAGCCAAAAACATTCAGTACTTC; CDR3aa: CASSLSSLAKNIQYF
d_gene: NA; abundance: medium-sized; j_gene: TRBJ2-1; v_gene: TRBV5-1; CDR3nt: TGCGCCAGCAGCCCCGGGACTTCTTCCTACAATGAGCAGTTCTTC; CDR3aa: CASSPGTSSYNEQFF
d_gene: NA; abundance: NA; j_gene: TRBJ2-7; v_gene: TRBV27; CDR3nt: TGTGCCAGCAGCGATCATACGAAAGAGCAGTACTTC; CDR3aa: CASSDHTKEQYF
d_gene: NA; abundance: NA; j_gene: TRBJ2-3; v_gene: TRBV19; CDR3nt: TGTGCCAGTAGTATATATGCCACAGATACGCAGTATTTT; CDR3aa: CASSIYATDTQYF
d_gene: NA; abundance: once; j_gene: TRBJ2-2; v_gene: TRBV25-1; CDR3nt: TGTGCCAGCGGTGCCTTTGGGGAGCTGTTTTTT; CDR3aa: CASGAFGELFF
d_gene: NA; abundance: NA; j_gene: TRBJ1-2; v_gene: TRBV5-1; CDR3nt: TGCGCCAGCAGCCGGGAAATGTTGGACTATGGCTACACCTTC; CDR3aa: CASSREMLDYGYTF
d_gene: NA; abundance: NA; j_gene: TRBJ2-3; v_gene: TRBV30; CDR3nt: TGTGCCTGGATTCTCAAGGGACGGACCCACGAGAGGACCGGGGGGCAGTATTTT; CDR3aa: CAWILKGRTHERTGGQYF
d_gene: NA; abundance: once; j_gene: TRBJ2-3; v_gene: TRBV7-9; CDR3nt: TGTGCCAGCAGCTTAGAGGGAACTCCCTCATTGGGGACAGATACGCAGTATTTT; CDR3aa: CASSLEGTPSLGTDTQYF
d_gene: TRBD2; abundance: few; j_gene: TRBJ2-2; v_gene: TRBV9; CDR3nt: TGTGCCAGCAGCTTGAGCGGGAGTGTTGGCACCGGGGAGCTGTTTTTT; CDR3aa: CASSLSGSVGTGELFF
d_gene: NA; abundance: NA; j_gene: TRBJ1-1; v_gene: TRBV6-5; CDR3nt: TGTGCCAGCATAAAAAGCACTGAAGCTTTCTTT; CDR3aa: CASIKSTEAFF
d_gene: TRBD2; abundance: NA; j_gene: TRBJ2-5; v_gene: TRBV5-4; CDR3nt: TGTGCCAGCAGCCAGGGACTAGCGGGACCGGGACAAGAGACCCAGTACTTC; CDR3aa: CASSQGLAGPGQETQYF
d_gene: TRBD2; abundance: NA; j_gene: TRBJ2-3; v_gene: TRBV5-1; CDR3nt: TGCGCCAGCAGCCCGTGGGGGCTAGCGGGGGGCCCGGATACGCAGTATTTT; CDR3aa: CASSPWGLAGGPDTQYF
d_gene: NA; abundance: NA; j_gene: TRBJ1-5; v_gene: TRBV28; CDR3nt: TGTGCCAGCACTTTACCTCGGGGGCCCCAGCATTTT; CDR3aa: CASTLPRGPQHF
d_gene: TRBD2; abundance: NA; j_gene: TRBJ2-7; v_gene: TRBV19; CDR3nt: TGTGCCAGTAAGGGCGGGAGGTCAGACGAGCAGTACTTC; CDR3aa: CASKGGRSDEQYF
d_gene: TRBD1; abundance: NA; j_gene: TRBJ1-2; v_gene: TRBV5-4; CDR3nt: TGTGCCAGCAGCTTGGTGGGACAGGGGGTAGTCGGCTACACCTTC; CDR3aa: CASSLVGQGVVGYTF
d_gene: TRBD1; abundance: NA; j_gene: TRBJ2-7; v_gene: TRBV6-5; CDR3nt: TGTGCCAGCAGAATTGACAGGGCTTCAGCTCGCGAGCAGTACTTC; CDR3aa: CASRIDRASAREQYF
d_gene: NA; abundance: NA; j_gene: TRBJ2-3; v_gene: TRBV19; CDR3nt: TGTGCCACTTTACTAGCTGATACGCAGTATTTT; CDR3aa: CATLLADTQYF
d_gene: TRBD1; abundance: few; j_gene: TRBJ1-2; v_gene: TRBV28; CDR3nt: TGTGCCAGCGTTCCCGGGACAGGCGTCTATGGCTACACCTTC; CDR3aa: CASVPGTGVYGYTF
d_gene: NA; abundance: NA; j_gene: TRBJ1-5; v_gene: TRBV7-2; CDR3nt: TGTGCCAGCAGCCGAACAAGGGGTAATCAGCCCCAGCATTTT; CDR3aa: CASSRTRGNQPQHF
d_gene: NA; abundance: few; j_gene: TRBJ1-1; v_gene: TRBV5-4; CDR3nt: TGTGCCAGCAGCTTGTGGCAGGCCCCTGAAGCTTTCTTT; CDR3aa: CASSLWQAPEAFF
d_gene: TRBD1; abundance: once; j_gene: TRBJ1-1; v_gene: TRBV7-8; CDR3nt: TGTGCCAGCAGCTCGGCAGGGGGCTTGGTAGCTTTCTTT; CDR3aa: CASSSAGGLVAFF
d_gene: TRBD2; abundance: NA; j_gene: TRBJ2-7; v_gene: TRBV5-4; CDR3nt: TGTGCCAGCAGTATAGCGGGAGGGCCCTTCTACGAGCAGTACTTC; CDR3aa: CASSIAGGPFYEQYF
d_gene: TRBD2; abundance: NA; j_gene: TRBJ2-3; v_gene: TRBV29-1; CDR3nt: TGCAGCGTCCATCGCGCGGGAGTTGGCACAGATACGCAGTATTTT; CDR3aa: CSVHRAGVGTDTQYF
d_gene: NA; abundance: NA; j_gene: TRBJ2-3; v_gene: TRBV18; CDR3nt: TGTGCCAGCTCACCAAACCAGCGGGATACGCAGTATTTT; CDR3aa: CASSPNQRDTQYF
d_gene: NA; abundance: NA; j_gene: TRBJ1-1; v_gene: TRBV7-9; CDR3nt: TGTGCCAGCAGCTCCGGCCCGAACACTGAAGCTTTCTTT; CDR3aa: CASSSGPNTEAFF
d_gene: TRBD1; abundance: few; j_gene: TRBJ1-4; v_gene: TRBV27; CDR3nt: TGTGCCAGCAGTCCAACGACAGGGAGGCTGTTTTTT; CDR3aa: CASSPTTGRLFF
d_gene: TRBD2; abundance: NA; j_gene: TRBJ2-3; v_gene: TRBV5-1; CDR3nt: TGCGCCAGTAGAGTCGGGGGGGCTGTAGATACGCAGTATTTT; CDR3aa: CASRVGGAVDTQYF
d_gene: NA; abundance: once; j_gene: TRBJ2-5; v_gene: TRBV12-5; CDR3nt: TGTGCTAGTGGTTTGGGGAACCAGGGAGAGACCCAGTACTTC; CDR3aa: CASGLGNQGETQYF
d_gene: NA; abundance: NA; j_gene: TRBJ2-1; v_gene: TRBV5-1; CDR3nt: TGCGCCAGCAGCTTGGAGCGGGTATCCTACAATGAGCAGTTCTTC; CDR3aa: CASSLERVSYNEQFF
d_gene: TRBD2; abundance: NA; j_gene: TRBJ2-2; v_gene: TRBV27; CDR3nt: TGTGCCAGCAGTCCCAGACTAGCGGGGAACACCGGGGAGCTGTTTTTT; CDR3aa: CASSPRLAGNTGELFF
d_gene: TRBD2; abundance: NA; j_gene: TRBJ2-1; v_gene: TRBV9; CDR3nt: TGTGCCAGCAGCGTAGATCCTAGCGGGAGTGGGAACAATGAGCAGTTCTTC; CDR3aa: CASSVDPSGSGNNEQFF
d_gene: NA; abundance: NA; j_gene: TRBJ2-7; v_gene: TRBV2; CDR3nt: TGTGCCAGCAGGGAGGACAGACCCGAGGGCTACGAGCAGTACTTC; CDR3aa: CASREDRPEGYEQYF
d_gene: NA; abundance: once; j_gene: TRBJ2-5; v_gene: TRBV18; CDR3nt: TGTGCCAGCTCACCACCCTCCTTAGGGGAGACCCAGTACTTC; CDR3aa: CASSPPSLGETQYF